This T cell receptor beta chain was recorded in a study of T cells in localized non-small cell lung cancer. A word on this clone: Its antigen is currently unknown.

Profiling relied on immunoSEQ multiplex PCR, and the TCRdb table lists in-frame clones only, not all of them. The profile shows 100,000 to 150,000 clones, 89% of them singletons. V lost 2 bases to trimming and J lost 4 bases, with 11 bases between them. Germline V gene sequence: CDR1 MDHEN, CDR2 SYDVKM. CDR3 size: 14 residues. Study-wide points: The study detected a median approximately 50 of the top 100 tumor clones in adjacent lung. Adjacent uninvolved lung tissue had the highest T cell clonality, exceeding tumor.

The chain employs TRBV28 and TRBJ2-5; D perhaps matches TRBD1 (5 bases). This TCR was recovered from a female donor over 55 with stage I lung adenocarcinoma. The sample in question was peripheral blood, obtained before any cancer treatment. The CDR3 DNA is TGTGCCAGCAGTTTAGTGGGGCTTAGAGAGACCCAGTACTTC. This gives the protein CASSLVGLRETQYF. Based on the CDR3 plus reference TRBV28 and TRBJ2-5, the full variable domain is DVKVTQSSRYLVKRTGEKVFLECVQDMDHENMFWYRQDPGLGLRLIYFSYDVKMKEKGDIPEGYSVSREKKERFSLILESASTNQTSMYLCASSLVGLRETQYFGPGTRLLVL.